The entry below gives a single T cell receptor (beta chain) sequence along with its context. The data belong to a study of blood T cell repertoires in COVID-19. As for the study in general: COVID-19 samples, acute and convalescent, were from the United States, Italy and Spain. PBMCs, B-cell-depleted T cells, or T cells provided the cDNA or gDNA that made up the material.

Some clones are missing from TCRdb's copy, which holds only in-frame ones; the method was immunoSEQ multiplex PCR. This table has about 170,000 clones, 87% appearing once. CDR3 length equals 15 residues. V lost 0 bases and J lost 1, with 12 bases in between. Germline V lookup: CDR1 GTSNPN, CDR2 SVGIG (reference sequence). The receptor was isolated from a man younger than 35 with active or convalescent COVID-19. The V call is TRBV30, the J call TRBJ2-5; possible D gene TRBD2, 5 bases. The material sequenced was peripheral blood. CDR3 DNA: TGTGCCTGGAGTGTTCCTACTAGTCTCCAAGAGACCCAGTACTTC. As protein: CAWSVPTSLQETQYF.